Following are 12 T cell receptor beta chains from one sample sequenced in a study of OX40 agonist ivuxolimab in advanced cancers. Only in-frame clones appear in the TCRdb table, and some are missing; sequencing was by immunoSEQ multiplex PCR. Of over 90,000 clones in the sample, nearly 90% were seen once. The input for sequencing was CD4+ or CD8+ T cells sorted from blood, taken in a trial of the OX40 agonist ivuxolimab. The receptors shown here come from an adult with an advanced solid tumor such as melanoma, head and neck, liver or kidney cancer.

The rearrangement uses TRBV18 and TRBJ2-7; 10 bases are shared with TRBD1. After removal of 2 bases from V and 4 bases from J, the junction contained 5 bases not matched to a gene. The CDR3 runs to 15 residues. Per the germline V gene, CDR1 is KGHSH and CDR2 is LQKENI. The CDR3: CASSPKPGQGYEQYF. CDR3 nucleotides: TGTGCCAGCTCACCAAAACCGGGACAGGGGTACGAGCAGTACTTC.

This clone has only one observation. The chain has TRBV5-4 and TRBJ2-1, with D tentatively TRBD2 (7 bases). Per germline, CDR1 SGHNT and CDR2 YYREEE (reference sequence). V was pared by 4 bases and J by 9 bases, with 11 bases between. The length of the CDR3 is 12 residues. The CDR3 loop is CASSRGGGEQFF. CDR3 sequence (DNA): TGTGCCAGCAGCCGCGGGGGCGGTGAGCAGTTCTTC.

Written as DNA, the CDR3 is TGTGCCAGCAGCCCTCGGACTCTTATGGAGCAGTACTTC. It translates to CASSPRTLMEQYF. V gene TRBV4-2 combines with J gene TRBJ2-7, with D perhaps TRBD2 (5 bases). CDR1 is LGHNA and CDR2 is YNFKEQ in the germline V gene. The CDR3 runs 13 residues. Trimming pared 4 bases from V and 7 bases from J, leaving 14 bases between.

The chain couples TRBV21-1 to TRBJ2-1; the table calls TRBD2, which could not be checked here. TRBV21-1 is a pseudogene. This CDR3 contains 17 residues. The CDR3, as DNA: TGTGCCAGCAGCAAAAGGCTGGGGACTAGCGGGATTAATGAGCAGTTCTTC. This translates into CASSKRLGTSGINEQFF.

V usage is TRBV15 and J usage is TRBJ2-2, with D possibly being TRBD1 (5 bases). Trimming pared 1 base from V and 10 bases from J, leaving 13 bases between. CDR3 length equals 14 residues. Germline V gives CDR1 LNHNV, CDR2 YYDKDF (reference sequence). CDR3 loop: CATSRGQQSSELFF. CDR3 nucleotides: TGTGCCACCAGCAGAGGACAGCAGTCGTCGGAGCTGTTTTTT.

The genes are TRBV5-4 and TRBJ2-1, with 13 bases that match TRBD2. The CDR3 runs 17 residues. J was trimmed by 4 bases and V by 3 bases; bases with no gene match: 7. Per germline, CDR1 SGHNT and CDR2 YYREEE (reference sequence). CDR3 sequence: CASSSPGGLAGYNEQFF. CDR3 in DNA: TGTGCCAGCAGCTCCCCGGGGGGACTAGCGGGGTACAATGAGCAGTTCTTC.

This chain connects TRBV21-1 to TRBJ1-2; no DNA check was done on the table's D call, TRBD1. TRBV21-1 is annotated as a pseudogene. This CDR3 has 16 amino acids. This CDR3 reads CASSPIGTPSNYGYTF. DNA of the CDR3: TGTGCCAGCTCCCCGATAGGGACACCCTCTAACTATGGCTACACCTTC.

V is TRBV15 and J is TRBJ2-1; D gene unclear. Germline assignment: CDR1 LNHNV and CDR2 YYDKDF (reference sequence). V lost 5 bases and J 0 bases, leaving 8 bases between the germline ends. The CDR3 loop spans 14 amino acids. CDR3 in amino acids: CATSRRRSYNEQFF. CDR3 nucleotide sequence: TGTGCCACCAGCCGGCGCCGCTCCTACAATGAGCAGTTCTTC.

The chain employs TRBV7-6 and TRBJ2-3; 10 bases fit TRBD2. J lost 1 base, V lost 2 bases, and 6 bases had no gene match. Per the germline V gene, CDR1 is SGHVS and CDR2 is FNYEAQ. The CDR3 totals 17 residues. The CDR3 DNA is TGTGCCAGCAGCTTAATGGCTAGCGGGGGCCGCACAGATACGCAGTATTTT. This codes for CASSLMASGGRTDTQYF.

The chain has TRBV7-9 and TRBJ2-2, with 10 bases matching TRBD1. Germline CDR1 SEHNR, CDR2 FQNEAQ (reference sequence). The CDR3 runs 16 residues. Germline trimming cut 3 bases from V and 6 bases from J; bases unmatched to any gene: 7. The CDR3 sequence is CASSFGGQGRSGELFF. The CDR3 coding sequence is TGTGCCAGCAGCTTCGGGGGACAGGGGAGATCCGGGGAGCTGTTTTTT.

The chain couples TRBV5-4 to TRBJ1-1; D is possibly TRBD1 (5 bases). The germline gives CDR1 SGHNT, CDR2 YYREEE (reference sequence). Deletions cut 3 bases from V and 3 bases from J, with 15 bases between. This CDR3 is built from 15 residues. CDR3 nucleotide sequence: TGTGCCAGCAGCTCTGGGGGGGTTTGGGACACTGAAGCTTTCTTT. Its translation is CASSSGGVWDTEAFF.

A remark on this clone: Other DNA variants within this sample encode the same CDR3. The chain has TRBV5-1 and TRBJ2-7; D may be TRBD2 (6 bases). The CDR3 extends over 12 amino acids. The V gene's germline CDR1 is SGHRS and CDR2 YFSETQ. The germline V and J ends were trimmed by 4 bases and 4 bases, with 9 bases remaining between them. CDR3 in amino acids: CASSLGGYEQYF. The CDR3 DNA follows: TGCGCCAGCAGCCTCGGGGGTTACGAGCAGTACTTC.